This passage covers 7 T cell receptor beta chains from one sample sequenced in a study of T cells in Graves' hyperthyroidism and ophthalmopathy. What was amplified from RNA transcripts were TCR beta CDR3 regions. The study used the HTBI primer set for a first-round RT-PCR of the TCR CDR3. TCRdb re-derived calls from the multiplex PCR reads in MiXCR, one entry per CDR3 protein. The sample records over 250,000 distinct CDR3 sequences, about an eighth being singletons. Sequenced: blood. All receptors derive from a woman aged 40 to 50 with Graves' ophthalmopathy.

This clonotype came up many times. The chain is built from TRBV7-2 and TRBJ2-5; TRBD2 agrees at 9 bases. The trim removed 3 bases at V and 4 bases at J, leaving 12 bases unmatched. In germline, CDR1 is SGHTA, CDR2 FQGNSA. The CDR3 spans 17 residues. DNA of the CDR3: TGTGCCAGCAGCTTTAGTCTCGGCGGGGGGGCCAGAGAGACCCAGTACTTC. This sequence encodes CASSFSLGGGARETQYF.

This clonotype was seen ten or more times. The gene calls are TRBV7-2 and TRBJ1-2; D unclear. Germline-derived CDR1 and CDR2 are SGHTA and FQGNSA. Trimming took off 2 bases at V and 4 bases at J, with 11 bases between the two ends. The CDR3 is made up of 14 amino acids. This chain's CDR3 is CASSLNPGSYGYTF. The CDR3 bases are TGTGCCAGCAGCTTAAATCCGGGTAGCTATGGCTACACCTTC.

This clonotype was observed a handful of times. The J gene is TRBJ1-4, the V gene TRBV5-1, with a tentative D call TRBD1 (6 bases). Germline values: CDR1 SGHRS, CDR2 YFSETQ. V lost 3 bases and J lost 8, with 14 bases in between. CDR3 size: 14 residues. The CDR3: CASSYPDSGEKLFF. The CDR3 DNA reads TGCGCCAGCAGCTACCCGGACAGCGGGGAAAAACTGTTTTTT.

This clonotype was seen repeatedly, ten times or more. The chain employs TRBV6-1 and TRBJ1-5; no clear D gene. Trimming took 4 bases from V and 0 from J, leaving 7 bases between them. Germline-derived CDR1 and CDR2 are MNHNS and SASEGT. The CDR3 loop spans 14 amino acids. The DNA of the CDR3 is TGTGCCAGCAGTGGTGGGGATAGCAATCAGCCCCAGCATTTT. Its translation: CASSGGDSNQPQHF.

Notes on this clonotype: One base away lies a much larger clone, so this may be a sequencing read error. The V gene is TRBV2, the J gene TRBJ2-1; TRBD2 matches at 13 bases. In germline, CDR1 is SNHLY, CDR2 FYNNEI. V lost 6 bases to trimming and J lost 5 bases; unmatched junction nucleotides: 4. This CDR3 is built from 15 residues. CDR3 nucleotide sequence: TGTGCCAGCAGCTTACTAGCGGGAGGGAACAATGAGCAGTTCTTC. This gives the protein CASSLLAGGNNEQFF.

The chain joins TRBV18 to TRBJ1-1; 7 positions agree with TRBD1. The germline V gene encodes CDR1 KGHSH and CDR2 LQKENI. The length of the CDR3 is 18 residues. After removal of 2 bases from V and 6 bases from J, the junction contained 18 bases not matched to a gene. The CDR3 coding sequence is TGTGCCAGCTCACCAAGAGGATCAGGGGGGATAGTAGTGTCTGAAGCTTTCTTT. Encoded protein: CASSPRGSGGIVVSEAFF.

This clonotype was seen repeatedly, ten times or more. The rearrangement uses TRBV3-1 and TRBJ1-1; 9 bases line up with TRBD1. The junction had 4 bases not matched to a gene; V was cut back by 3 bases and J by 2 bases. Germline CDR1 reads LGHDT; CDR2 reads YNNKEL (reference sequence). The CDR3 length is 15 residues. The DNA of the CDR3 is TGTGCCAGCAGCCATAGGACAGGGGCAAACACTGAAGCTTTCTTT. Its protein product is CASSHRTGANTEAFF.